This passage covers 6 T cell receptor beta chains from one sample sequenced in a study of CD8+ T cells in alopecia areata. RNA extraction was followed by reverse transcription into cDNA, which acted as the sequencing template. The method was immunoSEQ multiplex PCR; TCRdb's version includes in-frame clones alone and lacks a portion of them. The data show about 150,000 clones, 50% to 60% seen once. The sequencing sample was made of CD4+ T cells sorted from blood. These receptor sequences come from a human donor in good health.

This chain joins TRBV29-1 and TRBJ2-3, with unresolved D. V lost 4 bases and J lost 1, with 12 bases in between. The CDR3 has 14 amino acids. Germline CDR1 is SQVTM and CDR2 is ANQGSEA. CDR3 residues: CSVGGQSRTDTQYF. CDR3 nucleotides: TGCAGCGTTGGCGGCCAAAGCCGCACAGATACGCAGTATTTT.

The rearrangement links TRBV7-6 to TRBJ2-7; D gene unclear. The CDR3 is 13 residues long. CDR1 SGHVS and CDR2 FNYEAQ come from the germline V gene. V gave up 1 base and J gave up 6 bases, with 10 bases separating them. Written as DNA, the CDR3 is TGTGCCAGCAGCTTAGATACCAATACCGAGCAGTACTTC. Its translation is CASSLDTNTEQYF.

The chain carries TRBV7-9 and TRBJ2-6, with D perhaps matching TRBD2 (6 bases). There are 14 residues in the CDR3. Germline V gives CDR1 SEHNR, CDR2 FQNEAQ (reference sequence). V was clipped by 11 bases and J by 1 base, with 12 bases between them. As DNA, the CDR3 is TGTGCCTCGTCCCGGGGGTCTGGGGCCAACGTCCTGACTTTC. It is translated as CASSRGSGANVLTF.

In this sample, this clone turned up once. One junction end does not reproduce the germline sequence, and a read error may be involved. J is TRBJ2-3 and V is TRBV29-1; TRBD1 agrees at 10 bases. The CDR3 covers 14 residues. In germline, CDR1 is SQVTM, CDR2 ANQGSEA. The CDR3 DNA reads TGCAGCCTTGACAGGGGGCAAGGCACAGATACGCAGTATTTT. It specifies CSLDRGQGTDTQYF.

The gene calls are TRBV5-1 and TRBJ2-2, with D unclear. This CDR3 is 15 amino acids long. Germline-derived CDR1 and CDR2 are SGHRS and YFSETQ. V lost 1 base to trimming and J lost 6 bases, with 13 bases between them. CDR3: CASSLTSLSSGELFF. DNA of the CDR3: TGCGCCAGCAGCTTGACGTCTCTAAGTTCCGGGGAGCTGTTTTTT. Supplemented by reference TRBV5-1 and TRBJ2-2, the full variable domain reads KAGVTQTPRYLIKTRGQQVTLSCSPISGHRSVSWYQQTPGQGLQFLFEYFSETQRNKGNFPGRFSGRQFSNSRSEMNVSTLELGDSALYLCASSLTSLSSGELFFGEGSRLTVL.

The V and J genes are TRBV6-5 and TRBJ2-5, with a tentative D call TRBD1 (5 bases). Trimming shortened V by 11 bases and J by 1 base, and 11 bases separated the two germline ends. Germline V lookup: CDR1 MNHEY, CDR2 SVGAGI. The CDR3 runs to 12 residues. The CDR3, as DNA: TGTGCCGCCCGGACACGCCAAGAGACCCAGTACTTC. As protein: CAARTRQETQYF.